The count of the clone carrying this T cell receptor (beta chain) is one. This record comes from a study of blood T cell repertoires in COVID-19. The wider study: The study drew acute and convalescent COVID-19 samples from the United States, Italy and Spain.

The ends were cut back, 2 bases at V and 2 bases at J, with 13 bases in the middle. The CDR3 loop spans 15 amino acids. Looked up from germline, CDR1 is MNHEY and CDR2 is SVGAGI. Participant ages covered roughly 18 to 89 years across about two dozen US areas. Recovery among Cohort 3 donors was established by two negative PCRs, clearance, or symptom resolution. Authors' methods: Amplification with reference gene primers provided the estimates of nucleated cell counts. Method: immunoSEQ multiplex PCR; TCRdb's copy keeps in-frame clones and lacks some. V, J and clone size are taken as reported in that table, and D and trimming were inferred from the DNA itself. The repertoire includes approximately 200,000 clones, 65% to 85% of them detected once, and around 7% sits in the top ten.

Sequencing was carried out using PBMCs or T cells enriched from blood (not recorded which). This TCR was sampled from a man aged 40-49 years who had recovered from COVID-19. The genes are TRBV6-5 and TRBJ2-7; D remains ambiguous. The CDR3 sequence: CASSYVAGQTYEQYF. DNA for the CDR3: TGTGCCAGCAGTTACGTCGCAGGCCAGACCTACGAGCAGTACTTC.